The source of this T cell receptor (beta chain) is a study of spatial heterogeneity in lung cancer. Study details: Combinations of a unique TCR and a UMI were tallied in raw reads, and on average each appeared more than ten times.

Every cDNA TCR molecule received its own unique molecular identifier. TCRdb passed the 5' RACE reads through MiXCR, listing each CDR3 protein once. The profile shows about 15,000 distinct CDR3 sequences, about 3.9% of them singletons. This clonotype was counted at least ten times. The library was prepared for alpha chains; this beta chain is a stray read, so its frequency means little. The germline V gene encodes CDR1 MNHEY and CDR2 SMNVEV (reference sequence). This CDR3 is 13 amino acids long. With V trimmed by 4 bases and J by 4 bases, 3 bases remained unmatched. Time point indicated: sample taken at primary tumor resection. There were 72 donors, all of them untreated patients with early-stage non-small cell lung cancer. Without sorting, whole RNA was sequenced from tumor, nontumor lung or frozen PBMC.

J is TRBJ2-7 and V is TRBV27, with 8 positions matching TRBD1. Specimen: normal lung tissue next to the tumor, collected at surgery. The clonotype originates from a male donor with early-stage non-small cell lung cancer. Here the CDR3 reads CASSSQGEYEQYF. The CDR3 DNA sequence: TGTGCCAGCAGTTCACAGGGGGAGTACGAGCAGTACTTC.